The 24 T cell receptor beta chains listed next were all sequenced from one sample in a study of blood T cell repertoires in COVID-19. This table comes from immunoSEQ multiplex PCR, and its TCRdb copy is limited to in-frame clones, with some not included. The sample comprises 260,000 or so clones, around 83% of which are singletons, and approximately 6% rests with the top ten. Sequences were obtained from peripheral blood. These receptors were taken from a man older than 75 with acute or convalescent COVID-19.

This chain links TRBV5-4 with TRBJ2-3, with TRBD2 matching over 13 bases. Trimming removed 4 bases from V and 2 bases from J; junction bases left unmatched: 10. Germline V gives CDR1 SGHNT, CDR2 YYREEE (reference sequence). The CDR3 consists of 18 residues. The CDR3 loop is CASSEPGLAGVITDTQYF. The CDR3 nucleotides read TGTGCCAGCAGCGAACCAGGACTAGCGGGGGTGATCACAGATACGCAGTATTTT.

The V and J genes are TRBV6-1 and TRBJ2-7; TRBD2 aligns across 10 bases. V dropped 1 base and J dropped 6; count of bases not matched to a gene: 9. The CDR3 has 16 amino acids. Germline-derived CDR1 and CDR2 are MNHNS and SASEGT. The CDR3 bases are TGTGCCAGCAGTGAAGAGATAAGCGGGGGGGTCTCCGAGCAGTACTTC. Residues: CASSEEISGGVSEQYF.

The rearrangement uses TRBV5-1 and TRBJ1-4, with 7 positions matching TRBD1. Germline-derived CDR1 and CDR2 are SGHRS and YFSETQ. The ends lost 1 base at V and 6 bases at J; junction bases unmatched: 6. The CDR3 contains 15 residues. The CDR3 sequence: CASSLTGEEYEKLFF. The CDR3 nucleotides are TGCGCCAGCAGCTTGACAGGGGAAGAGTATGAAAAACTGTTTTTT. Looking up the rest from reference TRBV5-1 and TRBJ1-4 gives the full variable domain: KAGVTQTPRYLIKTRGQQVTLSCSPISGHRSVSWYQQTPGQGLQFLFEYFSETQRNKGNFPGRFSGRQFSNSRSEMNVSTLELGDSALYLCASSLTGEEYEKLFFGSGTQLSVL.

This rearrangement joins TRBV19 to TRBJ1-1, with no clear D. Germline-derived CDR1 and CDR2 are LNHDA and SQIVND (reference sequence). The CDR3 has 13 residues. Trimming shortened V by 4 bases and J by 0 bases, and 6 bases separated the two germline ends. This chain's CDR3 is CASSTNMNTEAFF. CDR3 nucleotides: TGTGCCAGTAGTACCAACATGAACACTGAAGCTTTCTTT.

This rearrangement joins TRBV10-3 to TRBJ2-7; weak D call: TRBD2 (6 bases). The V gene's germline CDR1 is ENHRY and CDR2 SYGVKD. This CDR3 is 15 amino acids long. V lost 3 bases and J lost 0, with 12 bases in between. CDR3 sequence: CAISDPGEDSYEQYF. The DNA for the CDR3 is TGTGCCATCAGTGATCCGGGAGAGGACTCCTACGAGCAGTACTTC.

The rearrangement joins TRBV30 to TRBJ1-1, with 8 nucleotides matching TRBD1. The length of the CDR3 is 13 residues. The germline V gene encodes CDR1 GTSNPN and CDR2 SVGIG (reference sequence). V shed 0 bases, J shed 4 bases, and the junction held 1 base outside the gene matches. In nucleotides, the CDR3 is TGTGCCTGGAGTGTCGGACAGGGCACTGAAGCTTTCTTT. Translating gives CAWSVGQGTEAFF.

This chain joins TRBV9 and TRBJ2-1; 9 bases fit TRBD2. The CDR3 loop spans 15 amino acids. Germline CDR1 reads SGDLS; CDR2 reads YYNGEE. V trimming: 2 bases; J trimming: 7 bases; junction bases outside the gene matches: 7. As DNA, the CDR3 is TGTGCCAGCAGCGTGTTAGCGGGAGTTACGAATGAGCAGTTCTTC. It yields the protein CASSVLAGVTNEQFF.

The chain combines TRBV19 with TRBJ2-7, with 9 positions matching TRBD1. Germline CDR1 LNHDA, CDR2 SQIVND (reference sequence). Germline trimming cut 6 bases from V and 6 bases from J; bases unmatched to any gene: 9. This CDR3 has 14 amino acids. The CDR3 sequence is CASRWGQGISEQYF. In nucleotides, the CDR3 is TGTGCCAGTAGATGGGGACAGGGAATCTCCGAGCAGTACTTC.

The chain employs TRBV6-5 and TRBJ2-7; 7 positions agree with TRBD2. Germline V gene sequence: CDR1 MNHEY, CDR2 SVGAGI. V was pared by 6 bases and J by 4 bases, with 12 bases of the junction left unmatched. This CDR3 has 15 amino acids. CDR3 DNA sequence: TGTGCCAGCAGAGAGAGGAGCGGGGCCGAATACGAGCAGTACTTC. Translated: CASRERSGAEYEQYF.

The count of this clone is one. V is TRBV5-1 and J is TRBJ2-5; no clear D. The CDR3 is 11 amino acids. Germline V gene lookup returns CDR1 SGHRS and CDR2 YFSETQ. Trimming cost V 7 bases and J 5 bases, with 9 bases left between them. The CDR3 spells CASHARETQYF. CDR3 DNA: TGCGCCAGCCATGCCAGGGAGACCCAGTACTTC.

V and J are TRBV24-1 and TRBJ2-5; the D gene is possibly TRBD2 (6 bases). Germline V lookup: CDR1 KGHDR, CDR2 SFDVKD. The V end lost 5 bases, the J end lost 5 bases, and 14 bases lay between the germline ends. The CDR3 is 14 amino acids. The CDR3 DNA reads TGTGCCACCAGTGTCGGAGGGAGTGGCGAGACCCAGTACTTC. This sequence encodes CATSVGGSGETQYF.

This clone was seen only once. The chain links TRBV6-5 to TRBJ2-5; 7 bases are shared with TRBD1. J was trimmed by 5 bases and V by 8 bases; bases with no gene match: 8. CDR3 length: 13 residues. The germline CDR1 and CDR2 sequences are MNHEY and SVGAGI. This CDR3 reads CASQRDSGETQYF. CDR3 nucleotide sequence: TGTGCCAGCCAAAGGGACAGTGGGGAGACCCAGTACTTC.

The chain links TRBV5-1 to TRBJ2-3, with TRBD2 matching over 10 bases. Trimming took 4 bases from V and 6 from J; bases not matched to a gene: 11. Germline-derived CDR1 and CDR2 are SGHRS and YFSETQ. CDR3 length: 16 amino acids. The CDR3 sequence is CASSPPGAGGLDTQYF. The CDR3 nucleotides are TGCGCCAGCAGCCCACCTGGAGCGGGAGGGCTGGATACGCAGTATTTT.

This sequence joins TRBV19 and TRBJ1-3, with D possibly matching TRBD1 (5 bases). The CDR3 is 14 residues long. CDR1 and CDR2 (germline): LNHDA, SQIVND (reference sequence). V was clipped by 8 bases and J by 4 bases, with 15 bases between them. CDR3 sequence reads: CASSGLREGNTIYF. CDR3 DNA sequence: TGTGCCAGTTCGGGACTCCGGGAGGGAAACACCATATATTTT.

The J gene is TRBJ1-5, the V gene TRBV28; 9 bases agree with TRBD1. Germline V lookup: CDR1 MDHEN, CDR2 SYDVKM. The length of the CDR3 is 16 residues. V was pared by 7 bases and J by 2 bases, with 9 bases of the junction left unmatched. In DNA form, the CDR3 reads TGTGCCAGCATCCCTTCGTGGGACAGGGGCAATCAGCCCCAGCATTTT. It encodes CASIPSWDRGNQPQHF.

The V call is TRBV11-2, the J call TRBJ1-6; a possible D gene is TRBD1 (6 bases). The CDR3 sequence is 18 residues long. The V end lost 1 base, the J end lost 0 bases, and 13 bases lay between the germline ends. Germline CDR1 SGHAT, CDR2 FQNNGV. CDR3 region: CASSLALTGSSYNSPLHF. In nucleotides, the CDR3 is TGTGCCAGCAGCTTAGCACTCACAGGGTCCTCCTATAATTCACCCCTCCACTTT.

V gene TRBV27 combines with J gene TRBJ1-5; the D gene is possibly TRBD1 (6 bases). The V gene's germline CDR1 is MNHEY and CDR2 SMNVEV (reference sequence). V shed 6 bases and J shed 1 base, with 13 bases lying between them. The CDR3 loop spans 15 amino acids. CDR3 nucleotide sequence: TGTGCCAGCAGACCGGGACATGTAAGCAATCAGCCCCAGCATTTT. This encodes CASRPGHVSNQPQHF.

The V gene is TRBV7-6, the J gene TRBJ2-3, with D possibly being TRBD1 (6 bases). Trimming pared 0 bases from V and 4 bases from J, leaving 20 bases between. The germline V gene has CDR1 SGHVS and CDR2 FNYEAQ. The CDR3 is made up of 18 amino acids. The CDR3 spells CASSLAPGRGSFPDTQYF. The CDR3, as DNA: TGTGCCAGCAGCTTAGCGCCCGGCAGGGGAAGTTTTCCAGATACGCAGTATTTT. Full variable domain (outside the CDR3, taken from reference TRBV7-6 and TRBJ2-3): GAGVSQSPRYKVTKRGQDVALRCDPISGHVSLYWYRQALGQGPEFLTYFNYEAQQDKSGLPNDRFSAERPEGSISTLTIQRTEQRDSAMYRCASSLAPGRGSFPDTQYFGPGTRLTVL.

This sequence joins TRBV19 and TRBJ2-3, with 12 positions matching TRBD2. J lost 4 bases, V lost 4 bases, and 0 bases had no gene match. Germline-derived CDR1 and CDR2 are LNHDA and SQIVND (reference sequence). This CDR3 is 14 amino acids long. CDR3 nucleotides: TGTGCCAGTAGTAGACTAGCGGGAGCAGATACGCAGTATTTT. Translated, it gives CASSRLAGADTQYF.

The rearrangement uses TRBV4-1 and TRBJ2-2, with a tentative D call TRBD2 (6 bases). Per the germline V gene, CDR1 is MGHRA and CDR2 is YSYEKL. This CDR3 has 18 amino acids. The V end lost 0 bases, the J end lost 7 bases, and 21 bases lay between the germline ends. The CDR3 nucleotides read TGCGCCAGCAGCCAAGAGATACGACAGTGGGGGGTCTACGGGGAGCTGTTTTTT. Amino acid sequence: CASSQEIRQWGVYGELFF.

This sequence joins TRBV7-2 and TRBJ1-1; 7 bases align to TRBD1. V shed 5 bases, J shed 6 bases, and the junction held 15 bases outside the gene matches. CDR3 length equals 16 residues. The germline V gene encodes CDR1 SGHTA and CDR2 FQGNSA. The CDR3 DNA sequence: TGTGCCAGCAGCCTCGGGGACAGATCTTTCAGCCCTGAAGCTTTCTTT. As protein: CASSLGDRSFSPEAFF.

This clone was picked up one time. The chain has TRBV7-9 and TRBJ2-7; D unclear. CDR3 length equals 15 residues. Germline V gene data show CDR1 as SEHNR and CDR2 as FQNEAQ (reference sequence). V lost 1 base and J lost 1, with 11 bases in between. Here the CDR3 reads CASSLVTDWSYEQYF. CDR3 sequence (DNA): TGTGCCAGCAGCTTAGTTACTGACTGGTCCTACGAGCAGTACTTC.

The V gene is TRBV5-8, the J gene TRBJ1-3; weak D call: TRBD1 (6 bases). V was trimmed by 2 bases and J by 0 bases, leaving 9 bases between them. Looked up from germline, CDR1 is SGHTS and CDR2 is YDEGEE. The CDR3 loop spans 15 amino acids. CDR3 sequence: CASSFDRTSGNTIYF. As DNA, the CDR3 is TGTGCCAGCAGCTTCGACAGGACCTCTGGAAACACCATATATTTT.

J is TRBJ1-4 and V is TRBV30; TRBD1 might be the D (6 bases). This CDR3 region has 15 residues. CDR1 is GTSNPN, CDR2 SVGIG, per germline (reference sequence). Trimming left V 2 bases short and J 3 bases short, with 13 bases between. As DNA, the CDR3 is TGTGCCTGGAGTACCGGGACACTCCCTAATGAAAAACTGTTTTTT. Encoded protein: CAWSTGTLPNEKLFF.